This T cell receptor (beta chain) was sequenced in a study of T cell changes during pregnancy in multiple sclerosis. Produced via immunoSEQ multiplex PCR; TCRdb's table is partial and in-frame only. The sample records about 97,000 clones, 90% being singletons. After removal of 0 bases from V and 5 bases from J, the junction contained 7 bases not matched to a gene. Germline V gives CDR1 SGHRS, CDR2 YFSETQ. The CDR3 loop spans 15 amino acids. The sequence was collected from a female donor in good health, enrolled as a control in a pregnancy study. The chain has TRBV5-1 and TRBJ2-7, with 8 bases fitting TRBD2. Here the sequenced sample was peripheral blood, taken in the second trimester of pregnancy. CDR3 amino acids: CASSLDPGGPNEQYF. DNA for the CDR3: TGCGCCAGCAGCTTGGACCCGGGGGGGCCCAACGAGCAGTACTTC. Based on the CDR3 plus reference TRBV5-1 and TRBJ2-7, the full variable domain is KAGVTQTPRYLIKTRGQQVTLSCSPISGHRSVSWYQQTPGQGLQFLFEYFSETQRNKGNFPGRFSGRQFSNSRSEMNVSTLELGDSALYLCASSLDPGGPNEQYFGPGTRLTVT.